These 32 T cell receptor beta chains share one sample of origin, sequenced in a study of CD8 T cells in Susac syndrome. Random hexamers primed reverse transcription of 0.5 to 1 ug RNA. A single record per CDR3 protein comes from TCRdb applying MiXCR to the immunoSEQ multiplex PCR reads. The sample contains roughly 190,000 distinct CDR3 sequences, under 95% of which appear only once. The sample taken for sequencing was CD4+ T cells from PBMCs. The receptors stem from a human donor in good health.

The CDR3 sequence: CASSEDEKLFF. CDR3 nucleotides: TGTGCCAGCAGCGAGGATGAAAAACTGTTTTTT. The chain is built from TRBV6-2 or TRBV6-3 and TRBJ1-4; D is unclear. The CDR3 totals 11 residues. Between the trimmed V and J ends, which lost 6 bases and 6 bases, there was a span of 5 bases. The V gene's germline CDR1 is MNHEY and CDR2 SVGEGT.

This clonotype came up once. J is TRBJ2-2 and V is TRBV7-9; 7 bases fit TRBD1. The CDR3 is 15 residues long. CDR1 SEHNR and CDR2 FQNEAQ come from the germline V gene (reference sequence). J gave up 1 base and V 6 bases, and 5 bases lay outside the gene matches. The CDR3 sequence is CASRPAGGNTGELFF. Written as DNA, the CDR3 is TGTGCCAGCAGACCCGCAGGGGGGAACACCGGGGAGCTGTTTTTT.

The chain recombines TRBV7-2 with TRBJ2-3; D remains unclear. Looked up from germline, CDR1 is SGHTA and CDR2 is FQGNSA. The ends were cut back, 4 bases at V and 5 bases at J, with 13 bases in the middle. The CDR3 runs to 14 residues. The CDR3 nucleotides read TGTGCCAGCAGCTCCTTCAGATCGGGAGATACGCAGTATTTT. It specifies CASSSFRSGDTQYF.

The rearrangement joins TRBV6-5 to TRBJ1-5; 8 bases are shared with TRBD1. The CDR3 is made up of 14 amino acids. CDR1 and CDR2 from the germline V gene are MNHEY and SVGAGI. V was pared by 2 bases and J by 5 bases, with 2 bases of the junction left unmatched. The CDR3 protein is CASSYRQGYQPQHF. The CDR3 DNA is TGTGCCAGCAGTTACCGACAGGGGTATCAGCCCCAGCATTTT.

The rearrangement joins TRBV3-1 to TRBJ1-1; tentative D call: TRBD1 (5 bases). V lost 1 base, J lost 11 bases, and 11 bases lay in between. The germline CDR1 and CDR2 sequences are LGHDT and YNNKEL (reference sequence). This CDR3 has 12 residues. CDR3 in DNA: TGTGCCAGCAGCCAAGGTCCAGGGTGGGCTTTCTTT. Translated: CASSQGPGWAFF.

The rearrangement links TRBV28 to TRBJ1-2; the match to TRBD1 covers 7 bases. The junction had 9 bases not matched to a gene; V was cut back by 4 bases and J by 4 bases. This CDR3 is 15 amino acids long. Germline assignment: CDR1 MDHEN and CDR2 SYDVKM. CDR3 bases: TGTGCCAGCAGTTCACTAACAGGGGACCTCTATGGCTACACCTTC. Translated: CASSSLTGDLYGYTF.

The genes are TRBV25-1 and TRBJ1-4; D is unclear. Germline CDR1 reads MGHDK; CDR2 reads SYGVNS. CDR3 size: 12 residues. The ends were cut back, 10 bases at V and 2 bases at J, with 8 bases in the middle. The CDR3 spells CATRRTNEKLFF. In DNA, the CDR3 is TGTGCCACCCGAAGGACTAATGAAAAACTGTTTTTT.

The V gene is TRBV11-2, the J gene TRBJ1-2; D gene ambiguous. Germline CDR1 SGHAT, CDR2 FQNNGV. The V end was cut by 3 bases, the J end by 2 bases, with 16 bases between. The CDR3 is 16 amino acids. The CDR3 loop is CASSFRGQALNYGYTF. Written as DNA, the CDR3 is TGTGCCAGCAGCTTCAGAGGGCAGGCCCTCAACTATGGCTACACCTTC.

The chain carries TRBV18 and TRBJ1-3, with no clear D. Trimming took 3 bases from V and 0 from J, leaving 6 bases between them. CDR3 size: 14 residues. Per germline, CDR1 KGHSH and CDR2 LQKENI. As DNA, the CDR3 is TGTGCCAGCTCACCGGGCGACTCTGGAAACACCATATATTTT. Protein: CASSPGDSGNTIYF.

The V gene is TRBV28, the J gene TRBJ1-4; 9 bases fit TRBD1. This CDR3 is built from 16 residues. CDR1 is MDHEN and CDR2 is SYDVKM in the germline V gene. The junction had 8 bases not matched to a gene; V was cut back by 5 bases and J by 4 bases. This CDR3 reads CASSQPGTGLNEKLFF. CDR3 nucleotides: TGTGCCAGCAGTCAACCCGGGACAGGGCTTAATGAAAAACTGTTTTTT.

The chain carries TRBV7-9 and TRBJ2-7; either TRBD1 or TRBD2 may fit D (5 bases each). With 3 bases removed from V and 4 bases from J, the gap between germline ends came to 10 bases. The CDR3 has 13 amino acids. Germline CDR1 is SEHNR and CDR2 is FQNEAQ (reference sequence). The CDR3 DNA is TGTGCCAGCAGCTTTGGGGACGGTTACGAGCAGTACGTC. Amino acid sequence: CASSFGDGYEQYV.

V usage is TRBV20-1 and J usage is TRBJ1-5; D unresolved. Germline V CDR1 and CDR2: DFQATT, SNEGSKA (reference sequence). The CDR3 length is 13 residues. The V end was cut by 6 bases, the J end by 3 bases, with 12 bases between. The CDR3 DNA follows: TGCAGTGCATCGCGGCCCTACAATCAGCCCCAGCATTTT. This translates into CSASRPYNQPQHF.

The chain recombines TRBV5-1 with TRBJ2-5; D could derive from TRBD1 or TRBD2 (5 bases each). V dropped 0 bases and J dropped 2 bases, with 11 bases sitting between them. The CDR3 runs 15 residues. The germline gives CDR1 SGHRS, CDR2 YFSETQ. Here the CDR3 reads CASSLAVGRQETQYF. The CDR3 DNA follows: TGCGCCAGCAGCTTGGCCGTGGGACGGCAAGAGACCCAGTACTTC.

V usage is TRBV5-1 and J usage is TRBJ2-1, with D perhaps being TRBD1 or TRBD2 (5 bases each). Per the germline V gene, CDR1 is SGHRS and CDR2 is YFSETQ. With 6 bases removed from V and 0 bases from J, the gap between germline ends came to 16 bases. The CDR3 spans 16 residues. The CDR3 sequence: CASTRGDELSYNEQFF. The CDR3 coding sequence is TGCGCCAGCACCCGAGGGGACGAGCTCTCCTACAATGAGCAGTTCTTC.

The chain joins TRBV5-1 to TRBJ2-7, with D possibly being TRBD1 (5 bases). This CDR3 spans 15 amino acids. In germline, CDR1 is SGHRS, CDR2 YFSETQ. V was trimmed by 0 bases and J by 2 bases, leaving 12 bases between them. This chain's CDR3 is CASSLVRGRTYEQYF. In nucleotides, the CDR3 is TGCGCCAGCAGCTTGGTAAGGGGTCGGACCTACGAGCAGTACTTC.

V gene TRBV7-3 combines with J gene TRBJ1-6, with a weak D call TRBD1 (5 bases). There are 14 residues in the CDR3. Trimming took off 4 bases at V and 5 bases at J, with 9 bases between the two ends. The V gene's germline CDR1 is SGHTA and CDR2 FQGTGA. In nucleotides, the CDR3 is TGTGCCAGCAGCTCCGGGGGGAATAATTCACCCCTCCACTTT. Protein: CASSSGGNNSPLHF.

This rearrangement joins TRBV20-1 to TRBJ2-7; D might be TRBD2 (5 bases). V was cut by 0 bases and J by 2 bases, with 8 bases left in between. Germline V gene data show CDR1 as DFQATT and CDR2 as SNEGSKA (reference sequence). This CDR3 region has 13 residues. CDR3 in amino acids: CSARDRGTYEQYF. The CDR3 nucleotides read TGCAGTGCTAGAGATAGAGGGACCTACGAGCAGTACTTC.

The chain joins TRBV29-1 to TRBJ1-6; 7 nucleotides match TRBD1. The CDR3 runs 13 residues. Germline CDR1 reads SQVTM; CDR2 reads ANQGSEA. Trimming cost V 5 bases and J 7 bases; bases outside gene matches: 5. The CDR3, as DNA: TGCAGCGTTCGGACAGGCCAGAATTCACCCCTCCACTTT. This translates into CSVRTGQNSPLHF.

V is TRBV6-4 and J is TRBJ2-7; D gene unclear. Germline lookup yields CDR1 MRHNA and CDR2 SNTAGT. The CDR3 sequence is 15 residues long. Trimming removed 4 bases at V and 2 bases at J, with 15 bases between. CDR3 DNA sequence: TGTGCCAGCAGTGTCTCCTCGTCAGCCCCCTACGAGCAGTACTTC. It specifies CASSVSSSAPYEQYF.

CDR3: CASSLGSGGAYNEQFF. CDR3 nucleotides: TGTGCCAGCAGCTTAGGTAGCGGGGGGGCCTACAATGAGCAGTTCTTC. The gene calls are TRBV7-2 and TRBJ2-1; TRBD2 agrees at 11 bases. There are 16 residues in the CDR3. Germline CDR1 and CDR2: SGHTA and FQGNSA. V was clipped by 1 base and J by 2 bases; unmatched bases: 1.

CDR3: CSAAASSYEQYF. Written as DNA, the CDR3 is TGCAGTGCTGCGGCGAGCTCCTACGAGCAGTACTTC. The genes are TRBV20-1 and TRBJ2-7, with D hard to call. Deletions cut 5 bases from V and 0 bases from J, with 8 bases between. The CDR3 consists of 12 residues. CDR1 and CDR2 (germline): DFQATT, SNEGSKA (reference sequence).

This sequence joins TRBV4-2 and TRBJ1-6; D remains unclear. This CDR3 comprises 15 residues. Germline CDR1 is LGHNA and CDR2 is YNFKEQ. V was shortened by 0 bases and J by 6 bases, with 9 bases between the two germline ends. The CDR3 here is CASSQDGLLNSPLHF. CDR3 DNA sequence: TGTGCCAGCAGCCAAGACGGCCTTCTTAATTCACCCCTCCACTTT.

The rearrangement links TRBV27 to TRBJ2-3; no firm D call. This CDR3 contains 14 residues. Looked up from germline, CDR1 is MNHEY and CDR2 is SMNVEV (reference sequence). With 7 bases removed from V and 4 bases from J, the gap between germline ends came to 15 bases. The CDR3 DNA sequence: TGTGCCAGCAAGCCCCCTAACGATGCAGATACGCAGTATTTT. Amino acid sequence: CASKPPNDADTQYF.

This chain joins TRBV6-6 and TRBJ2-7, with D uncertain. The CDR3 totals 13 residues. Germline V gene sequence: CDR1 MNHNY, CDR2 SVGAGI (reference sequence). V lost 2 bases, J lost 4 bases, and 9 bases lay in between. The CDR3 here is CASSYPPTYEQYF. CDR3 bases: TGTGCCAGCAGTTACCCTCCGACATACGAGCAGTACTTC.

As concerns this clonotype: At one boundary the junction diverges from the germline segment, which might be a read error. V usage is TRBV5-1 and J usage is TRBJ2-1; D is unresolved. The CDR3 runs 15 residues. The germline CDR1 and CDR2 sequences are SGHRS and YFSETQ. The CDR3 DNA is TGCGCCAGCAGCTTGAACCCCCGCTCCTACAATGAGCAGCTCTTC. Translated, it gives CASSLNPRSYNEQLF.

The rearrangement joins TRBV6-2 or TRBV6-3 to TRBJ1-1, with D tentatively TRBD1 (6 bases). This CDR3 spans 14 amino acids. Germline V lookup: CDR1 MNHEY, CDR2 SVGEGT. Trimming removed 2 bases from V and 5 bases from J, with 12 bases in between. The CDR3 DNA follows: TGTGCCAGCAGTTACAGGCAGGGGTTTACTGAAGCTTTCTTT. Its translation is CASSYRQGFTEAFF.

The chain employs TRBV7-9 and TRBJ2-1, with 8 bases identical to TRBD1. V shed 5 bases, J shed 9 bases, and the junction held 12 bases outside the gene matches. The CDR3 has 15 residues. Germline V CDR1 and CDR2: SEHNR, FQNEAQ (reference sequence). This CDR3 reads CASSPGQGAAGEQFF. The CDR3 region has the DNA TGTGCCAGCAGCCCTGGCCAGGGGGCCGCGGGTGAGCAGTTCTTC.

This clonotype was detected once. The chain uses TRBV10-2 and TRBJ2-4; TRBD2 is a possible D gene (6 bases). The CDR3 runs 14 residues. The germline gives CDR1 WSHSY, CDR2 SAAADI. The V gene lost 5 bases and the J gene lost 7 bases, with 15 bases spanning the gap. CDR3 in amino acids: CASSLGGTSNIQYF. In DNA, the CDR3 is TGCGCCAGCAGTCTCGGGGGAACGAGTAACATTCAGTACTTC.

The V call is TRBV30, the J call TRBJ2-5; D is unclear. There are 15 residues in the CDR3. Trimming left V 0 bases short and J 1 base short, with 12 bases between. Germline values: CDR1 GTSNPN, CDR2 SVGIG (reference sequence). The CDR3 here is CAWSVQRPTQETQYF. The CDR3 nucleotides read TGTGCCTGGAGTGTACAGCGCCCTACCCAAGAGACCCAGTACTTC.

The chain is built from TRBV5-4 and TRBJ2-2, with D perhaps matching TRBD1 (5 bases). The length of the CDR3 is 15 residues. Trimming cost V 4 bases and J 1 base, with 11 bases left between them. Germline V lookup: CDR1 SGHNT, CDR2 YYREEE (reference sequence). The CDR3 loop is CASSQGSGNTGELFF. The CDR3 DNA is TGTGCCAGCAGCCAGGGTAGTGGGAACACCGGGGAGCTGTTTTTT.

The chain has TRBV4-2 and TRBJ1-2; D might be TRBD1 (5 bases). This CDR3 is built from 14 residues. Germline CDR1 is LGHNA and CDR2 is YNFKEQ. Between the trimmed V and J ends, which lost 3 bases and 1 base, there was a span of 9 bases. CDR3 sequence: CASSQGVGNYGYTF. The CDR3 coding sequence is TGTGCCAGCAGCCAGGGGGTGGGTAACTATGGCTACACCTTC.

This clonotype is a singleton in its sample. The CDR3 bases are TGTGCCAGCAGCCCACTAGGGGGTGGAGATACGCAGTATTTT. Protein product: CASSPLGGGDTQYF. The chain couples TRBV3-1 to TRBJ2-3; possible D gene TRBD1, 6 bases. The length of the CDR3 is 14 residues. Germline lookup yields CDR1 LGHDT and CDR2 YNNKEL (reference sequence). Trimming took off 4 bases at V and 5 bases at J, with 13 bases between the two ends.